The sample holds one count of the clone carrying this TCR beta chain. Profiled with immunoSEQ multiplex PCR; TCRdb holds only in-frame clones, not every one. The sample includes about a million clones, more than 60% seen only once; the top ten take approximately 1.5%. This sample stems from a study of shared clonotypes between healthy human individuals. This CDR3 contains 17 residues. This sequence was found in a man aged 18 to 30 in good health. The material sequenced was memory CD4+ T cells sorted from blood. The subset was: CD45RA-negative fraction. The chain combines TRBV21-1 with TRBJ2-7; the table calls TRBD2, which could not be checked here. TRBV21-1 is a pseudogene segment. The DNA of the CDR3 is TGTGCCAGCAGCCTTCACGAGGGAGGGGAAGGATCCTACGAGCAGTACTTC. It encodes CASSLHEGGEGSYEQYF.